The clone carrying this TCR beta chain was seen once. What it binds is unknown. This specimen belongs to a study of blood T cells in healthy people across ages. Study-level points and caveats: Among long-lived donors, naive CD4+ cells were more numerous and diversity higher than in aged donors.

Germline V lookup: CDR1 SGHAT, CDR2 FQNNGV. Trimming took 5 bases from V and 2 from J, leaving 16 bases between them. There are 16 residues in the CDR3. Through a sample-barcoded 5' primer and a J-beta primer mix, a second PCR was run for roughly 7 to 11 cycles. There were at least 2.5 million CDR3-containing paired-end reads obtained from each sample. Via MiXCR, TCRdb re-called the 5' RACE reads, giving one row per CDR3 protein. The table includes 1.6 million or so distinct CDR3 sequences, around 36% detected once. The individuals who served as donors were healthy Caucasians living in Russia, aged about 6 to 100.

This receptor was taken from a woman aged 25 to 39 in good health. Specimen: blood. The V and J genes are TRBV11-2 and TRBJ2-1, with D possibly matching TRBD2 (6 bases). DNA for the CDR3: TGTGCCAGCAGCCCCCTGCGGGGACGCACCTACAATGAGCAGTTCTTC. It yields the protein CASSPLRGRTYNEQFF.